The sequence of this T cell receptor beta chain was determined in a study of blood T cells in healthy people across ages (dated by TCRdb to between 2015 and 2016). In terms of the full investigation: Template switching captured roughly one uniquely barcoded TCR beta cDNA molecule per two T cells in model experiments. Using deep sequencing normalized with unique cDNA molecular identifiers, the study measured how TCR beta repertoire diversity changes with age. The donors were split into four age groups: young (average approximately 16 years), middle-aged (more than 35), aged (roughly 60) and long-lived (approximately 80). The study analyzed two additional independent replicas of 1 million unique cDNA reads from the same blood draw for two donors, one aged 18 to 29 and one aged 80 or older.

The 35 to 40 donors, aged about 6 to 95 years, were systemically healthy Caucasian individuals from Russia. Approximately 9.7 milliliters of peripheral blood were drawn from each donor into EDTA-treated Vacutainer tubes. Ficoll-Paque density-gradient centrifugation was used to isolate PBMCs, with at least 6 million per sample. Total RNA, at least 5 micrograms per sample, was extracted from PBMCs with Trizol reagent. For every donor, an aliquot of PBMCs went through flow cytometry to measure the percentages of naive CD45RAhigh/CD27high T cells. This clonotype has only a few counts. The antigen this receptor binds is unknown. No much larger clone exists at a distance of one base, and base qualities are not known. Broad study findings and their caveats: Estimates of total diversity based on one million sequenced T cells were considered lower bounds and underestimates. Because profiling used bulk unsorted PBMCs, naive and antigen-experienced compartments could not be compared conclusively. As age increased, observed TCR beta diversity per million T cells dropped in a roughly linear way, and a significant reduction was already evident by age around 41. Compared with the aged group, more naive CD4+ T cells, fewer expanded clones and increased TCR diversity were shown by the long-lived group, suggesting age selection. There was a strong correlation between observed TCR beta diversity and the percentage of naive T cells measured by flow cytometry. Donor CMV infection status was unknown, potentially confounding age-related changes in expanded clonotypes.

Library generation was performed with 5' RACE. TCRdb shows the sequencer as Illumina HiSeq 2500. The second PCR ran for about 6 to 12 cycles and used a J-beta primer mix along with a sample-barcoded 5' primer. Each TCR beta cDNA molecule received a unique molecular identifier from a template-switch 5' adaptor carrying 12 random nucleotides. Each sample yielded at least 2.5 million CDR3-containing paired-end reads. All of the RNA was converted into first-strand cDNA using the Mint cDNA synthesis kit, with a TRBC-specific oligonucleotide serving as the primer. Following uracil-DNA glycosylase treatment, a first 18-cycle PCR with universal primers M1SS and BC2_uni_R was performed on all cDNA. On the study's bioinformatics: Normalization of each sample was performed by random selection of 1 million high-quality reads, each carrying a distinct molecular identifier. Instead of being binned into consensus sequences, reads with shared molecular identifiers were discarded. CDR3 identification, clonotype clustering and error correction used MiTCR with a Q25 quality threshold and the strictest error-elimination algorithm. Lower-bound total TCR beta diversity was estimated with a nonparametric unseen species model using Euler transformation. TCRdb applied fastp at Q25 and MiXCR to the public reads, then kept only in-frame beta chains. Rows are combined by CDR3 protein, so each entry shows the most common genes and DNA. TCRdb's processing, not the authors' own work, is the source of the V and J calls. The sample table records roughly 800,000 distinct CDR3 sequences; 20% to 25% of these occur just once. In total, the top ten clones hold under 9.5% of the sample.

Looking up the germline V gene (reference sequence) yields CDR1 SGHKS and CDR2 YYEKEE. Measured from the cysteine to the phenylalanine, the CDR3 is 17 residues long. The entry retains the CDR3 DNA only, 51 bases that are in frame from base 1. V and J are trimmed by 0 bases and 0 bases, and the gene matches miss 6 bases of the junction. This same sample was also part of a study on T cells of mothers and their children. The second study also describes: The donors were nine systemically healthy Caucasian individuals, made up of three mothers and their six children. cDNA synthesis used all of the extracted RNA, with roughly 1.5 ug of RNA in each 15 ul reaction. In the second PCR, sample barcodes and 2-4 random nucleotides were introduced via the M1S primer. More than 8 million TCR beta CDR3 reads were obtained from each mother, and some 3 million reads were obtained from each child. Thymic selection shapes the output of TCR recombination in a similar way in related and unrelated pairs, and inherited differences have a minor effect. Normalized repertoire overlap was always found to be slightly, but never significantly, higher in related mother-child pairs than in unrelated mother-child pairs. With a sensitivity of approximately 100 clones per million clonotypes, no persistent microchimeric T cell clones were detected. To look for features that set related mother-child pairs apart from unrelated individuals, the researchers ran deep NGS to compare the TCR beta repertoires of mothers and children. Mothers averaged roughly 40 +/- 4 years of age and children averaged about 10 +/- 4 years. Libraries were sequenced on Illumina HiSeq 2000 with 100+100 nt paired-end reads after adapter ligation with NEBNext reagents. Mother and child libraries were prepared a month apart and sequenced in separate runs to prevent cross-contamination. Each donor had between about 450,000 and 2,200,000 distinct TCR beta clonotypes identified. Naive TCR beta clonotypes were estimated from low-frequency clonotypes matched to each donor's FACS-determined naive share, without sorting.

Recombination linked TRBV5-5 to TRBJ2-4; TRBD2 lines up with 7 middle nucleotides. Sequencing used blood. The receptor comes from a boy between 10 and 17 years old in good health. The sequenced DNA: TGTGCCAGCAGCTTGGTTTATCGGGGGGTAGCCAAAAACATTCAGTACTTC. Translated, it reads CASSLVYRGVAKNIQYF.